This TCR beta chain was obtained from a study of control samples from healthy donors and cancer patients. Sequenced by immunoSEQ multiplex PCR; TCRdb stores in-frame clones only, minus some. The data hold approximately 90,000 clones, with approximately 93% observed a single time. The source of this sequence is a woman aged 30 to 39 in good health. The source material was blood.

DNA for the CDR3: TGTGCCAGCAGCTTCGAGGGGAGCAATCAGCCCCAGCATTTT. This gives the protein CASSFEGSNQPQHF. This chain connects TRBV5-8 to TRBJ1-5; the D gene is possibly TRBD1 (5 bases). The V end was cut by 2 bases, the J end by 1 base, with 7 bases between. CDR1 SGHTS and CDR2 YDEGEE come from the germline V gene. The CDR3 runs to 14 residues.